One sample yielded the 22 T cell receptor beta chains listed below, sequenced in a study of identifying expanded T cells in peripheral blood. The method was immunoSEQ multiplex PCR; TCRdb's version includes in-frame clones alone and lacks a portion of them. The data show around 120,000 clones, roughly 91% seen once. Source material: blood. These receptors all stem from a person between 18 and 75 years old in good health.

The rearrangement links TRBV6-5 to TRBJ1-2, with TRBD1 identical over 9 bases. This CDR3 has 14 residues. V was clipped by 0 bases and J by 8 bases; unmatched bases: 4. Germline V lookup: CDR1 MNHEY, CDR2 SVGAGI. CDR3 sequence: CASSYSQGQGGYTF. The CDR3 DNA is TGTGCCAGCAGTTACTCGCAGGGACAGGGAGGCTACACCTTC.

The gene calls are TRBV5-4 and TRBJ2-2, with D perhaps matching TRBD1 or TRBD2 (5 bases each). The V end lost 0 bases, the J end lost 0 bases, and 9 bases lay between the germline ends. The CDR3 is made up of 16 amino acids. Per germline, CDR1 SGHNT and CDR2 YYREEE (reference sequence). The CDR3 DNA reads as TGTGCCAGCAGCTTGGGACGAGGGGCGAACACCGGGGAGCTGTTTTTT. Its protein is CASSLGRGANTGELFF.

The rearrangement uses TRBV6-5 and TRBJ1-5, with D unresolved. Germline V gives CDR1 MNHEY, CDR2 SVGAGI. Trimming took 2 bases from V and 12 from J, leaving 11 bases between them. This CDR3 comprises 12 residues. DNA of the CDR3: TGTGCCAGCAGTTACCCCGACCCGGGCCAGCATTTT. Encoded protein: CASSYPDPGQHF.

Only one count was recorded for this clone. V gene TRBV7-9 combines with J gene TRBJ1-3; D is unresolved. The CDR3 loop spans 16 amino acids. Trimming removed 0 bases from V and 1 base from J, with 10 bases in between. Germline loops: CDR1 SEHNR, CDR2 FQNEAQ (reference sequence). CDR3 region: CASSLAVLLSGNTIYF. As DNA, the CDR3 is TGTGCCAGCAGCTTAGCGGTTCTTCTATCTGGAAACACCATATATTTT. Full variable domain (missing parts from reference TRBV7-9 and TRBJ1-3): DTGVSQNPRHKITKRGQNVTFRCDPISEHNRLYWYRQTLGQGPEFLTYFQNEAQLEKSRLLSDRFSAERPKGSFSTLEIQRTEQGDSAMYLCASSLAVLLSGNTIYFGEGSWLTVV.

The chain uses TRBV4-3 and TRBJ2-3; TRBD2 agrees at 9 bases. This CDR3 region has 15 residues. The V and J ends lost 2 bases and 2 bases, in that order; junction bases with no gene match: 2. CDR1 and CDR2 from the germline V gene are LGHNA and YSLEER. The CDR3 reads CASSQSGGHTDTQYF. The DNA of the CDR3 is TGCGCCAGCAGCCAAAGCGGGGGGCACACAGATACGCAGTATTTT.

On this clone itself: A read error may produce the germline difference seen at one junction end. This chain uses TRBV6-1 with TRBJ2-1, with 7 bases matching TRBD2. The CDR3 contains 13 residues. The germline gives CDR1 MNHNS, CDR2 SASEGT. The CDR3 region has the DNA TGTGCCAGCAGTGAAGTGTGGAGCGGGGTTAGGGTCTTC. Translating it yields CASSEVWSGVRVF.

This chain links TRBV7-9 with TRBJ2-2; 7 nucleotides agree with TRBD1. CDR1 and CDR2 (germline): SEHNR, FQNEAQ (reference sequence). This CDR3 is built from 17 residues. Trimming at V came to 0 bases and at J to 0 bases, leaving 4 bases not matched to a gene. The CDR3 nucleotides read TGTGCCAGCAGCTTAGCGCTAGGGACAGCGAACACCGGGGAGCTGTTTTTT. Translation gives CASSLALGTANTGELFF.

To note about this clone: The sample carries other DNA sequences with the same CDR3. The CDR3, as DNA: TGTGCCAGCAGCGGACAGGGGAACACTGAAGCTTTCTTT. Its protein product is CASSGQGNTEAFF. The V and J genes are TRBV2 and TRBJ1-1, with 8 bases that match TRBD1. Germline V lookup: CDR1 SNHLY, CDR2 FYNNEI. With 6 bases clipped from V and 1 base from J, the junction kept 1 base outside the gene matches. The CDR3 contains 13 residues. Based on the CDR3 plus reference TRBV2 and TRBJ1-1, the full variable domain is EPEVTQTPSHQVTQMGQEVILRCVPISNHLYFYWYRQILGQKVEFLVSFYNNEISEKSEIFDDQFSVERPDGSNFTLKIRSTKLEDSAMYFCASSGQGNTEAFFGQGTRLTVV.

The chain uses TRBV7-9 and TRBJ1-5; the D gene is possibly TRBD1 (5 bases). Looked up from germline, CDR1 is SEHNR and CDR2 is FQNEAQ (reference sequence). This CDR3 is built from 17 residues. The V and J ends lost 2 bases and 2 bases respectively, with 16 bases between them. The CDR3 sequence is CASSLTGGWGGNQPQHF. CDR3 coding DNA: TGTGCCAGCAGCTTAACTGGGGGTTGGGGGGGCAATCAGCCCCAGCATTTT.

V and J are TRBV28 and TRBJ2-2; D uncertain. The CDR3 is made up of 18 amino acids. V was pared by 4 bases and J by 2 bases, with 20 bases between. Germline V CDR1 and CDR2: MDHEN, SYDVKM. The CDR3 DNA is TGTGCCAGCAGTTACGGACGAGGTCGGATGATAAACACCGGGGAGCTGTTTTTT. Translating it yields CASSYGRGRMINTGELFF.

This clone was detected once. The gene calls are TRBV2 and TRBJ1-4, with D possibly being TRBD1 (5 bases). Germline CDR1 reads SNHLY; CDR2 reads FYNNEI. The CDR3 length is 12 residues. V lost 6 bases and J lost 8, with 10 bases in between. CDR3 in amino acids: CASSQGREKLFF. The CDR3 nucleotides read TGTGCCAGCAGCCAGGGAAGGGAAAAACTGTTTTTT.

The table lists this clone with a count of one. This chain uses TRBV15 with TRBJ2-2; possibly TRBD1 for D (6 bases). The CDR3 is made up of 17 amino acids. The germline V and J ends were trimmed by 5 bases and 4 bases, with 20 bases remaining between them. The germline CDR1 and CDR2 sequences are LNHNV and YYDKDF (reference sequence). As DNA, the CDR3 is TGTGCCACCAGCGCACCACTGGGGGCGTGGGGCACCGGGGAGCTGTTTTTT. It specifies CATSAPLGAWGTGELFF.

This clone was observed a single time. This chain connects TRBV18 to TRBJ1-1; D is uncertain. The CDR3 consists of 16 residues. Germline lookup yields CDR1 KGHSH and CDR2 LQKENI. The ends were cut back, 5 bases at V and 2 bases at J, with 18 bases in the middle. CDR3 sequence (DNA): TGTGCCAGCTCAGCCCTCGCTGCAGCTACAAACACTGAAGCTTTCTTT. Translated: CASSALAAATNTEAFF.

This sequence joins TRBV10-1 and TRBJ2-3, with D possibly matching TRBD2 (5 bases). V was cut by 6 bases and J by 8 bases, with 9 bases left in between. This CDR3 has 11 amino acids. Germline V gene data show CDR1 as WNHNN and CDR2 as SYGVQD (reference sequence). This CDR3 is CASRPGLTQYF. CDR3 nucleotide sequence: TGCGCCAGCAGACCCGGACTTACGCAGTATTTT.

This clone was observed once. The CDR3 region is CASTPSTRSYAFF. Here the CDR3 DNA reads TGTGCCAGTACCCCCTCGACAAGGAGTTACGCTTTCTTT. The J gene is TRBJ1-1, the V gene TRBV19; D not resolved. Germline V gene data show CDR1 as LNHDA and CDR2 as SQIVND (reference sequence). V dropped 7 bases and J dropped 11 bases, with 20 bases sitting between them. The CDR3 has 13 residues.

This chain links TRBV30 with TRBJ2-7; 12 nucleotides line up with TRBD2. Germline trimming cut 1 base from V and 4 bases from J; bases unmatched to any gene: 8. Germline assignment: CDR1 GTSNPN and CDR2 SVGIG (reference sequence). The CDR3 length is 16 residues. The CDR3 protein is CAWSGGWTSGAYEQYF. CDR3 coding DNA: TGTGCCTGGAGTGGGGGATGGACTAGCGGGGCTTACGAGCAGTACTTC. The whole variable domain, remainder taken from reference TRBV30 and TRBJ2-7, is SQTIHQWPATLVQPVGSPLSLECTVEGTSNPNLYWYRQAAGRGLQLLFYSVGIGQISSEVPQNLSASRPQDRQFILSSKKLLLSDSGFYLCAWSGGWTSGAYEQYFGPGTRLTVT.

This chain connects TRBV7-2 to TRBJ1-6; TRBD1 is a possible D gene (5 bases). The CDR3 consists of 18 residues. Germline V lookup: CDR1 SGHTA, CDR2 FQGNSA. V lost 2 bases and J 6 bases, leaving 20 bases between the germline ends. CDR3 in amino acids: CASSLLVAPGGINSPLHF. For the CDR3, the DNA is TGTGCCAGCAGCTTATTGGTAGCACCTGGGGGTATTAATTCACCCCTCCACTTT.

The chain carries TRBV4-2 and TRBJ1-4; 7 bases align to TRBD1. The germline gives CDR1 LGHNA, CDR2 YNFKEQ. The V gene end was trimmed by 1 base and the J gene end by 10 bases; junction bases not matched to a gene: 3. The CDR3 covers 13 residues. This CDR3 is CASSQAAGGKLFF. The CDR3, as DNA: TGTGCCAGCAGCCAAGCGGCAGGGGGAAAACTGTTTTTT.

The rearrangement joins TRBV16 to TRBJ1-1, with D perhaps matching TRBD1 (6 bases). The CDR3 length is 15 residues. Trimming pared 0 bases from V and 4 bases from J, leaving 12 bases between. Per germline, CDR1 KGHSY and CDR2 FQNENV. The DNA of the CDR3 is TGTGCCAGCAGCCAATCTCAAACAGGGAGCACTGAAGCTTTCTTT. Translating gives CASSQSQTGSTEAFF.

The J gene is TRBJ2-5, the V gene TRBV9; 9 positions match TRBD1. The ends lost 2 bases at V and 10 bases at J; junction bases unmatched: 15. CDR1 SGDLS and CDR2 YYNGEE come from the germline V gene. This CDR3 is 16 amino acids long. The CDR3 here is CASSVRDRDTLGGQYF. CDR3 nucleotide sequence: TGTGCCAGCAGCGTCCGGGACAGGGATACTCTAGGGGGCCAGTACTTC.

The gene calls are TRBV6-5 and TRBJ2-3; possibly TRBD2 for D (7 bases). This CDR3 has 15 amino acids. Germline V gives CDR1 MNHEY, CDR2 SVGAGI. The germline V and J ends were trimmed by 0 bases and 5 bases, with 12 bases remaining between them. CDR3 loop: CASSYSGGRGDTQYF. In nucleotides, the CDR3 is TGTGCCAGCAGTTACTCGGGGGGGCGCGGAGATACGCAGTATTTT.

With regard to this clone: At one end, the junction sequence differs from germline, possibly due to a read error. The CDR3 protein is CASSYGGATDTQYF. The CDR3 bases are TGTGCCAGCAGTTACGGGGGGGCCACAGATACGCAGTATTTT. The rearrangement joins TRBV10-3 to TRBJ2-3; 8 nucleotides agree with TRBD2. Germline V lookup: CDR1 ENHRY, CDR2 SYGVKD. The CDR3 covers 14 residues.